This note documents a single T cell receptor (beta chain) sequence. This sample is part of a study of blood T cells in healthy people across ages. Through a sample-barcoded 5' primer and a J-beta primer mix, a second PCR was run for roughly 6 to 12 cycles. MiXCR, applied by TCRdb to the 5' RACE reads, yields one record per CDR3 protein. The sample consists of hundreds of thousands of distinct CDR3 sequences, around 52% of them appearing once. The germline V and J ends were trimmed by 0 bases and 5 bases, with 8 bases remaining between them. CDR1 is DFQATT, CDR2 SNEGSKA, per germline (reference sequence). This CDR3 contains 13 residues.

The TCR sequence derives from a woman over 75 in good health. Sample: blood. This chain connects TRBV20-1 to TRBJ2-1; no clear D. CDR3 protein: CSARESRHNEQFF. The CDR3 coding sequence is TGCAGTGCTAGAGAGAGCAGGCACAATGAGCAGTTCTTC.